This TCR beta chain was identified during a study of human T cells and chemical hapten exposure. Study-wide findings and caveats: Expanded TCRs were compared with controls, and the expanded TCRs formed significantly more large CDR3 similarity clusters. Alopecia in the donors means their immune response may deviate from healthy people's.

TCRdb re-called the RACE reads through MiXCR, storing one row per CDR3 protein. The sample comprises tens of thousands of distinct CDR3 sequences, around a third of which are singletons, and about 9% rests with the top ten. As regards this clonotype: Its antigen is currently unknown.

Described time point: patch test 1, 2 weeks after DPC sensitization. Treatment denoted: therapeutic diphenylcyclopropenone sensitization with weekly scalp DPC. Donors were 18 to 70-year-old alopecia patients suitable for DPC. The sequence was obtained from a man aged 40-50 years with alopecia areata. Some clones in this sample may be carry-over from other donors' samples. The sample was whole blood, taken in connection with sensitization to the hapten diphenylcyclopropenone (DPC).

The chain's CDR3 is CSARIRGEMAFF. The CDR3 DNA reads TGCAGTGCTAGAATCCGGGGCGAAATGGCTTTCTTT. The chain links TRBV20-1 to TRBJ1-1; the D gene is possibly TRBD1 (5 bases). The length of the CDR3 is 12 residues. Per the germline V gene, CDR1 is DFQATT and CDR2 is SNEGSKA (reference sequence). V gave up 2 bases and J gave up 11 bases, with 15 bases separating them.